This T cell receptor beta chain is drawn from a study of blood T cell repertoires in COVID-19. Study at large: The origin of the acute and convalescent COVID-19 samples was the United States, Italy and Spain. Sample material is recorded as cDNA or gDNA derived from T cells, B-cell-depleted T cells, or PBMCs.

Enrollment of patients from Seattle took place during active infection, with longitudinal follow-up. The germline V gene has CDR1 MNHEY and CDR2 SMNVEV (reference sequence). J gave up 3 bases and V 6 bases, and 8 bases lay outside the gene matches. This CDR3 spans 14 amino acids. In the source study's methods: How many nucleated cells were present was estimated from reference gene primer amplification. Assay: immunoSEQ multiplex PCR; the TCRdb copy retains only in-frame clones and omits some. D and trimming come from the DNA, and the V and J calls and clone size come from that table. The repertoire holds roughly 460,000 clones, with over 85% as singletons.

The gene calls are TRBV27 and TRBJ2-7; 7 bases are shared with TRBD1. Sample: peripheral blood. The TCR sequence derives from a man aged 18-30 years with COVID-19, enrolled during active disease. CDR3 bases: TGTGCCAGCAGATCGGACAGGTTCTTCTACGAGCAGTACTTC. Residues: CASRSDRFFYEQYF.